This T cell receptor beta chain was identified in a study of T cells after yellow fever vaccination. Study-wide results and caveats: Though it reached lower strength, the secondary response hit its peak faster, day 5 versus 15. Boosting was followed by the reappearance of most primary-vaccination clones (roughly 95% CD4, about 90% CD8). The bulk population could contribute abundant contaminating clonotypes to FACS-sorted repertoires.

Germline V CDR1 and CDR2: DFQATT, SNEGSKA (reference sequence). The CDR3 totals 15 residues. Trimming cost V 4 bases and J 1 base, with 17 bases left between them. For TCR, cDNA came from 5'RACE template switching, which added a universal primer site and UMIs. Using its own MiXCR run on the 5' RACE reads, TCRdb lists one record per CDR3 protein. Here the sample spans fewer than 100,000 distinct CDR3 sequences, approximately 9% being singletons. The chain is built from TRBV20-1 and TRBJ2-7; perhaps D is TRBD1 or TRBD2 (6 bases each). The material was CD8+ T cells not binding an NS4B(214-222) dextramer, sorted from PBMCs, obtained around 15 days after the first yellow fever vaccination. This clonotype originated in a young man who received the YFV17D yellow fever vaccine. As DNA, the CDR3 is TGCAGTGCTAACGCCCCAAGGGGGGTTTCCTACGAGCAGTACTTC. Protein sequence: CSANAPRGVSYEQYF.